The T cell receptor beta chain under discussion was sequenced for a study of early T cells in non-severe SARS-CoV-2 infection. About the study: Sequenced bulk RNA came from whole blood that was unsorted, and chains were unpaired.

Unique molecular identifier tags were affixed to discrete cDNA molecules. One entry per CDR3 protein, called by TCRdb with MiXCR from the 5' RACE reads. The sample has 90,000 to 120,000 distinct CDR3 sequences; more than 9.5% are singletons. The CDR3 spans 14 residues. Germline loops: CDR1 KGHSH, CDR2 LQKENI. V was shortened by 6 bases and J by 4 bases, with 15 bases between the two germline ends. The table lists this clonotype with many counts. Its antigen remains unidentified. The study's findings and limits: Private and CD4 specificities were missed by VDJdb matching, which favored anti-spike CD8 responses.

The source material was whole blood. This TCR derives from an adult who was a healthcare worker with PCR-confirmed SARS-CoV-2 infection or an uninfected control (not recorded which). This chain joins TRBV18 and TRBJ1-1, with D perhaps TRBD1 (6 bases). CDR3: CASSHREGRTEAFF. The DNA for the CDR3 is TGTGCCAGCTCCCACAGGGAAGGTCGCACTGAAGCTTTCTTT.